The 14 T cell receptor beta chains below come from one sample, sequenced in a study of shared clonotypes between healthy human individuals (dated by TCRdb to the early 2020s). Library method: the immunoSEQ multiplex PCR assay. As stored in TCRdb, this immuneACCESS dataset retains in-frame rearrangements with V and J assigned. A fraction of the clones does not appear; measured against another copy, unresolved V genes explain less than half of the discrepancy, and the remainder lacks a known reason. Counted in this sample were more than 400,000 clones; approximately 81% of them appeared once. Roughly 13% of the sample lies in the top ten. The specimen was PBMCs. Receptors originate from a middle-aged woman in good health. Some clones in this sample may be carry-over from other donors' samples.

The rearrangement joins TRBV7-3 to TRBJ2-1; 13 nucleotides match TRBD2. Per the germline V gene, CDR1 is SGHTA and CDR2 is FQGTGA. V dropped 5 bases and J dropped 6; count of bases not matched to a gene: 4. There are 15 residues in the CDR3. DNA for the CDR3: TGTGCCAGCAGCCCGACTAGCGGGAGGATCAATGAGCAGTTCTTC. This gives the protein CASSPTSGRINEQFF.

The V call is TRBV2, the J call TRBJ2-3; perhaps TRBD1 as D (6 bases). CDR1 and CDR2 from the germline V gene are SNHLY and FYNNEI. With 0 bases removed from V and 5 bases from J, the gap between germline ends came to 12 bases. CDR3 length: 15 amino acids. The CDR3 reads CASSEAPRGGDTQYF. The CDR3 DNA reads TGTGCCAGCAGTGAAGCGCCTAGAGGGGGAGATACGCAGTATTTT. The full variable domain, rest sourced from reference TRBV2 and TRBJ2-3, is EPEVTQTPSHQVTQMGQEVILRCVPISNHLYFYWYRQILGQKVEFLVSFYNNEISEKSEIFDDQFSVERPDGSNFTLKIRSTKLEDSAMYFCASSEAPRGGDTQYFGPGTRLTVL.

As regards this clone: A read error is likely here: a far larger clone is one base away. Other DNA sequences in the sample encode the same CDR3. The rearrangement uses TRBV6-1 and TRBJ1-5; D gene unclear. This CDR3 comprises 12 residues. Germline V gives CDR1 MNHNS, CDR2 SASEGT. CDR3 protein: CASNLGPQPQHF. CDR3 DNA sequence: TGTGCCAGCAATTTAGGGCCCCAGCCACAGCATTTT.

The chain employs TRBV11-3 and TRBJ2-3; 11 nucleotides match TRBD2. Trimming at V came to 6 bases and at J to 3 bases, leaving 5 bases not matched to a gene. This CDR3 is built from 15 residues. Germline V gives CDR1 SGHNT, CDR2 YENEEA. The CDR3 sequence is CASSLTSGRTDTQYF. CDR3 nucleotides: TGTGCCAGCAGTCTTACTAGCGGGAGAACAGATACGCAGTATTTT.

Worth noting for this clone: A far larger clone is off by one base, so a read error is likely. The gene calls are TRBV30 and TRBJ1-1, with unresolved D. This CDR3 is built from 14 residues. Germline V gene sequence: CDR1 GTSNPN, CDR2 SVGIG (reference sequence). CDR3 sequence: CACSVRGINTEAFF. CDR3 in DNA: TGTGCCTGTAGTGTGAGAGGGATAAACACTGAAGCTTTCTTT.

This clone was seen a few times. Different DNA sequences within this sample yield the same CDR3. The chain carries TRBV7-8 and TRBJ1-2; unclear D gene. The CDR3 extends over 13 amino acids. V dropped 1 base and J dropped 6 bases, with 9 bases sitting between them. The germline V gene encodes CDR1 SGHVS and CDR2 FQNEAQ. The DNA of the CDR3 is TGTGCCAGCAGCTTAGATCGGGGAGATGGCTACACCTTC. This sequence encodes CASSLDRGDGYTF.

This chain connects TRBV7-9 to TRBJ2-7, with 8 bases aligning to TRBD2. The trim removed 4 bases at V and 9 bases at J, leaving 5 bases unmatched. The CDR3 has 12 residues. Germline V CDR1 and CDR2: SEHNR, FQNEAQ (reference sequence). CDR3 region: CASSSDGGAQYF. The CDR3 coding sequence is TGTGCCAGCAGCTCCGACGGGGGGGCGCAGTACTTC.

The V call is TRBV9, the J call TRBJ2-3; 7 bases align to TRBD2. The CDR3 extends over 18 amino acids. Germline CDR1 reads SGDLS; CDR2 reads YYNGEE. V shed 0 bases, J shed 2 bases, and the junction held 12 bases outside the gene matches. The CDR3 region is CASSVGHRGGRNTDTQYF. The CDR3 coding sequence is TGTGCCAGCAGCGTAGGTCACCGCGGCGGGAGAAACACAGATACGCAGTATTTT.

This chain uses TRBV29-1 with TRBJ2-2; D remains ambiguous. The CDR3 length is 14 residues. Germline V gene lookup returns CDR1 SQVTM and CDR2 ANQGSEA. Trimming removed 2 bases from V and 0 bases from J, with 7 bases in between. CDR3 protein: CSVEPQANTGELFF. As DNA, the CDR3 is TGCAGCGTTGAACCTCAGGCGAACACCGGGGAGCTGTTTTTT.

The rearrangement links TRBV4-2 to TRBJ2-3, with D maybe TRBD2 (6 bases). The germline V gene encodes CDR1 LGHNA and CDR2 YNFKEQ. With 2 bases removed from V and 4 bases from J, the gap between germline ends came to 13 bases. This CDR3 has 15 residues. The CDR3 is CASSQQRLDADTQYF. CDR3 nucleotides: TGTGCCAGCAGCCAACAACGACTAGACGCAGATACGCAGTATTTT.

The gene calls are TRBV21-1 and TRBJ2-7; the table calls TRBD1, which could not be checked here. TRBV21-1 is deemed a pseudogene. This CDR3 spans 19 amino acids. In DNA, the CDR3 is TGTGCCAGCAGCGGGACGAAACTCAACAGGGAGCAAGTAGACTACGAGCAGTACTTC. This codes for CASSGTKLNREQVDYEQYF.

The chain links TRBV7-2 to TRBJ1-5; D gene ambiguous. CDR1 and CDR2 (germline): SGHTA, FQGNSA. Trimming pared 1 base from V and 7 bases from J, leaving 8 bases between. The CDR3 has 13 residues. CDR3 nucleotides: TGTGCCAGCAGCTTAGGTGTGGAACAGCCCCAGCATTTT. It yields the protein CASSLGVEQPQHF.

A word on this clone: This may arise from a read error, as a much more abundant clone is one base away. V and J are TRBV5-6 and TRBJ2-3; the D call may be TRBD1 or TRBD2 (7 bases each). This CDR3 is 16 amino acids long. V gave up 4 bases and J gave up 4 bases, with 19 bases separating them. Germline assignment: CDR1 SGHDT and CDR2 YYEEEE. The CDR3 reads CASSLPRGGWADTQYF. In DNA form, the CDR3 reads TGTGCCAGCAGCCTACCCAGGGGGGGGTGGGCAGATACGCAGTATTTT.

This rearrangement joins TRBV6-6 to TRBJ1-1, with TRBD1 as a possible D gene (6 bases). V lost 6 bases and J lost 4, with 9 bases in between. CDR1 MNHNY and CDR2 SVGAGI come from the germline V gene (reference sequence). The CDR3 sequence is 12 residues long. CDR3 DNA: TGTGCCAGCAGGCAAGGGGGCACTGAAGCTTTCTTT. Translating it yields CASRQGGTEAFF.